The T cell receptor (beta chain) described here comes from a study of T cell changes during pregnancy in multiple sclerosis (dated by TCRdb to the late 2010s). In the study overall: In women with multiple sclerosis, the researchers looked at how the T cell repertoire shifted as pregnancy progressed.

Points on this clone: Its antigen specificity is not known. Base qualities are not provided; no much larger clone lies one nucleotide away.

The library was obtained by the immunoSEQ multiplex PCR assay. TCRdb's version of the immuneACCESS table is confined to in-frame rearrangements and falls short of the full clone set. An unresolved V gene accounts for under half of the shortfall where checked; the remainder is of unknown origin. For this sample there are roughly 50,000 clones; 85% to 95% appear just once. 0.25% of the sample is taken by the ten largest. V has 8 bases trimmed and J has 0 bases trimmed; junction bases matching no gene number 5. The CDR3 sequence holds 16 residues, the cysteine and phenylalanine included. This entry keeps only the CDR3 DNA: 48 bases, framed from base 1. The germline V gene sets CDR1 to SNHLY and CDR2 to FYNNEI.

The origin of this receptor is a female donor with multiple sclerosis, enrolled in a pregnancy study. The chain is assembled from TRBV2 and TRBJ2-6; a stretch of 9 junction bases matches TRBD1. Here the sequenced sample was CD4+ T cells from peripheral blood mononuclear cells, taken in the third trimester of pregnancy. The sequenced DNA: TGTGCCAGCCGGACAGGGGCGGGCTCTGGGGCCAACGTCCTGACTTTC. This codes for CASRTGAGSGANVLTF.